This TCR beta chain was obtained from a study of technical replicates of blood from a handful of donors. Profiling relied on immunoSEQ multiplex PCR, and the TCRdb table lists in-frame clones only, not all of them. Of around 80,000 clones listed, roughly 91% are singletons. Sequencing was carried out using T cells isolated from PBMCs. This TCR was recovered from a human donor in good health.

In DNA, the CDR3 is TGTGCCAGCAGCTTGCCAACGGGGAACACTGAAGCTTTCTTT. This sequence encodes CASSLPTGNTEAFF. The rearrangement uses TRBV5-6 and TRBJ1-1; no definite D call. V lost 1 base, J lost 1 base, and 8 bases lay in between. The germline CDR1 and CDR2 sequences are SGHDT and YYEEEE. The CDR3 runs 14 residues.